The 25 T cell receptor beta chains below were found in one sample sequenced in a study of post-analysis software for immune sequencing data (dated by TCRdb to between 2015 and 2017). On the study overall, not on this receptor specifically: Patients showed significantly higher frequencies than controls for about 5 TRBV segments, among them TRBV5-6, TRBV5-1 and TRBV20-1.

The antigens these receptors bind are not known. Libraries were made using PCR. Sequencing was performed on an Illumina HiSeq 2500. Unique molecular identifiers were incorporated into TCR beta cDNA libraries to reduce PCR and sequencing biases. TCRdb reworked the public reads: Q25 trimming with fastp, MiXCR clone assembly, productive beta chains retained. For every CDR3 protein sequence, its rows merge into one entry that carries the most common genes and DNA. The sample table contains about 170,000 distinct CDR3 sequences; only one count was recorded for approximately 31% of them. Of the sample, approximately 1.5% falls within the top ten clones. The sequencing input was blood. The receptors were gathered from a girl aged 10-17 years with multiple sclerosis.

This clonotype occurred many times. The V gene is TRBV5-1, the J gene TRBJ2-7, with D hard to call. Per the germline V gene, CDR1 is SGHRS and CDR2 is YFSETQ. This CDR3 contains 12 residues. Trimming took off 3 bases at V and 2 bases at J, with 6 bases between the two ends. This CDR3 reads CASSSETYEQYF. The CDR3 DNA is TGCGCCAGCAGCTCCGAAACCTACGAGCAGTACTTC.

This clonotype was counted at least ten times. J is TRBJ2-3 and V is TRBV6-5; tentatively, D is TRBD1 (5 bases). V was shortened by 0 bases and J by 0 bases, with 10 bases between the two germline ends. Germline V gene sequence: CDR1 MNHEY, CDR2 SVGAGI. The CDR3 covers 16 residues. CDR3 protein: CASSYSMTASTDTQYF. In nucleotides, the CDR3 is TGTGCCAGCAGTTACTCGATGACAGCCAGCACAGATACGCAGTATTTT.

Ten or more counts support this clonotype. CDR3 nucleotide sequence: TGCAGTGCTAGCATCAGCGGGAGCTCCTACGAGCAGTACTTC. Translating it yields CSASISGSSYEQYF. This chain links TRBV20-1 with TRBJ2-7; TRBD2 matches at 8 bases. Per germline, CDR1 DFQATT and CDR2 SNEGSKA (reference sequence). The CDR3 consists of 14 residues. With 3 bases clipped from V and 0 bases from J, the junction kept 4 bases outside the gene matches.

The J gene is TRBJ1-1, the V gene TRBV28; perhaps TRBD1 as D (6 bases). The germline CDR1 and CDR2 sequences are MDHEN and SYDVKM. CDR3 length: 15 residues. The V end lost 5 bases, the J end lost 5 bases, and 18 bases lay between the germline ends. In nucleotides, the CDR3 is TGTGCCAGCAGTGGGGGAGGGGGAGGTAAAACTGAAGCTTTCTTT. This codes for CASSGGGGGKTEAFF.

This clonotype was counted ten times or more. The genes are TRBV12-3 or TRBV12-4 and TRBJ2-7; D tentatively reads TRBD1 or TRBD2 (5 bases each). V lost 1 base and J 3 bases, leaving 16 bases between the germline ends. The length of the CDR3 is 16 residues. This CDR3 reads CASSLEAGTDLYEQYF. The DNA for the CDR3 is TGTGCCAGCAGTTTAGAGGCAGGGACGGATCTCTACGAGCAGTACTTC.

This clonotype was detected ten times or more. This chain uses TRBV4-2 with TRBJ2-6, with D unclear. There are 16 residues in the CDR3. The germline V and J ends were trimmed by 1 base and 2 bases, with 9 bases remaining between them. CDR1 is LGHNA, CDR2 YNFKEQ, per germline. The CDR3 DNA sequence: TGTGCCAGCAGCCAAGTCCCCTCCACTGGGGCCAACGTCCTGACTTTC. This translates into CASSQVPSTGANVLTF.

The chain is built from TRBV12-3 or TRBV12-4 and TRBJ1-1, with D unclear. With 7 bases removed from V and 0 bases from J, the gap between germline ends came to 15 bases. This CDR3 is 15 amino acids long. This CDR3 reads CASKPGQTLNTEAFF. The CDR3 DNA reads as TGTGCCAGCAAGCCTGGGCAGACCCTGAACACTGAAGCTTTCTTT.

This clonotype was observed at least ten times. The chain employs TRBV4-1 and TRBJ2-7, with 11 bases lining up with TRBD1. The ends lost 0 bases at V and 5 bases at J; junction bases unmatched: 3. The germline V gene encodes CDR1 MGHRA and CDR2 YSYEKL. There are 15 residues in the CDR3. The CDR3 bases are TGCGCCAGCAGCCAAGATTGGGACAGGGGGAACGAGCAGTACTTC. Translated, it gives CASSQDWDRGNEQYF.

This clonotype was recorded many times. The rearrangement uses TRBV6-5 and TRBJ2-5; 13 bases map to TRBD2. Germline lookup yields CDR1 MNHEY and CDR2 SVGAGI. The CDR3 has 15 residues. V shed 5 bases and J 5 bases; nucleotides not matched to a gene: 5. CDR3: CASSGLAGAGETQYF. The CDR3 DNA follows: TGTGCCAGCAGTGGACTAGCGGGAGCTGGGGAGACCCAGTACTTC.

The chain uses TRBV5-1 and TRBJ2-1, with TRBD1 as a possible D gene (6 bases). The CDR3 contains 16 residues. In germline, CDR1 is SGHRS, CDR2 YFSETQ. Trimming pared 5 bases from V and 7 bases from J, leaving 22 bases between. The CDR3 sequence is CASRQTIGGGVNEQFF. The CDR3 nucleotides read TGCGCCAGCAGACAAACCATTGGGGGCGGTGTTAATGAGCAGTTCTTC.

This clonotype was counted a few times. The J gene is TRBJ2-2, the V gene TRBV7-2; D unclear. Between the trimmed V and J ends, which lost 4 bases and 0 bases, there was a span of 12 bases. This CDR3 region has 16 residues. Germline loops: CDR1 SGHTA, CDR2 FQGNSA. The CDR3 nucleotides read TGTGCCAGCAGCTCCCCCTGGGCCGCGAACACCGGGGAGCTGTTTTTT. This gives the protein CASSSPWAANTGELFF.

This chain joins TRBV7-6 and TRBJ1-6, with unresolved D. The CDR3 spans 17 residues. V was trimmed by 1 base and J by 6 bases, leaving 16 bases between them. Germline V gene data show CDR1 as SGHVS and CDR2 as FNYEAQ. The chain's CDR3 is CASSLVHRPPVNSPLHF. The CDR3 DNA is TGTGCCAGCAGCTTAGTCCACAGACCGCCTGTTAATTCACCCCTCCACTTT.

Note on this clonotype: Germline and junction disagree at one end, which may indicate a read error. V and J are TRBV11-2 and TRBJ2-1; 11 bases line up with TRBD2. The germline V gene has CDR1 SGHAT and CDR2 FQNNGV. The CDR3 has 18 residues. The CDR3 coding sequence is TGTGCCGGCAGACCACACCCCACTAGCGGGAGCTCCTACAATGAGCAGTTCTTC. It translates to CAGRPHPTSGSSYNEQFF.

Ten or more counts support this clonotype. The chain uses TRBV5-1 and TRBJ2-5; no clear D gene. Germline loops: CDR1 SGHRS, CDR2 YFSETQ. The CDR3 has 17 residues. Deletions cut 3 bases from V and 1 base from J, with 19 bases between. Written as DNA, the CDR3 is TGCGCCAGCAGCTGGCCCCGTGATCTAGAGATCCAAGAGACCCAGTACTTC. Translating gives CASSWPRDLEIQETQYF.

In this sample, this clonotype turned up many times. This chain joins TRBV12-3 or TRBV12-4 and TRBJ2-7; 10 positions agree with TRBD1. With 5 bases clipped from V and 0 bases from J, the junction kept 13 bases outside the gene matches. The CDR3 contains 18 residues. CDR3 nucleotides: TGTGCCAGCAGTGGCCGAAAGGGACAGGGGTTTAGCTCCTACGAGCAGTACTTC. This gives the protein CASSGRKGQGFSSYEQYF.

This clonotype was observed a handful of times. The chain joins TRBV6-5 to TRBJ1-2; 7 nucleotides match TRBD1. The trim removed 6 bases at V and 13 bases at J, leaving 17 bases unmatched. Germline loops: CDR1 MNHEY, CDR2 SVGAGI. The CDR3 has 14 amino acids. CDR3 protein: CASSLTPSARGITF. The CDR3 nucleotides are TGTGCCAGCAGCTTAACACCGTCTGCCAGGGGGATCACCTTC.

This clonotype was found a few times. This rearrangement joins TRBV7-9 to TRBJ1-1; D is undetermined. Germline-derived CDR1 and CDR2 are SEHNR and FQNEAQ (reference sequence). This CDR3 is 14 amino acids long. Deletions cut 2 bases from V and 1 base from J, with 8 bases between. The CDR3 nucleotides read TGTGCCAGCAGCTTAAACGGGGAGAACACTGAAGCTTTCTTT. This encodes CASSLNGENTEAFF.

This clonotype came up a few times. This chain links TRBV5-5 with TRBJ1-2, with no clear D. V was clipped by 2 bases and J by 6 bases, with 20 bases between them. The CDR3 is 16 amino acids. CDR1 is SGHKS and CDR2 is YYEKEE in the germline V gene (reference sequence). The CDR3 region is CASSFLPFMGRDGYTF. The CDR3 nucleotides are TGTGCCAGCAGCTTCCTGCCATTCATGGGTCGCGATGGCTACACCTTC.

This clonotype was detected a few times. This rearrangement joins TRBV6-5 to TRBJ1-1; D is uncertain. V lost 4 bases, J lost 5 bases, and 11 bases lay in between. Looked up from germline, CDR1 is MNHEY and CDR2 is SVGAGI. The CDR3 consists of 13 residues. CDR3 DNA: TGTGCCAGCAGTTCCTATCGGGAGACTGAAGCTTTCTTT. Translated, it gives CASSSYRETEAFF.

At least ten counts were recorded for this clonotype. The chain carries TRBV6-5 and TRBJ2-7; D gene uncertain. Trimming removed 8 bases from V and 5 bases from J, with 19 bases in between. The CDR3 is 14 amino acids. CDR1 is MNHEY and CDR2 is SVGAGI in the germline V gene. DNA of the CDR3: TGTGCCAGCTCGACCCGCCCCCGGGCCGACGAGCAGTACTTC. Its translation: CASSTRPRADEQYF.

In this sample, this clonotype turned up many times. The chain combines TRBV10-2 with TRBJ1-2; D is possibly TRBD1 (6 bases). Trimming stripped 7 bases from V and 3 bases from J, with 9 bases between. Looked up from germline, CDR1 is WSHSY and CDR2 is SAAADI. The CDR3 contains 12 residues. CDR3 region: CASTTGYYGYTF. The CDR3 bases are TGCGCCAGCACCACAGGGTACTATGGCTACACCTTC.

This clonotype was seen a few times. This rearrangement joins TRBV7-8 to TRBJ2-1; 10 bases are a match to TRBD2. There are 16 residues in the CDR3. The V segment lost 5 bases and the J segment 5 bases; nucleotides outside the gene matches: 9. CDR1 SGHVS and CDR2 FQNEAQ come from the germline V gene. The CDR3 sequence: CASSLLAGVSDNEQFF. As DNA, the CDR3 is TGTGCCAGCAGCCTCCTAGCGGGAGTCAGCGACAATGAGCAGTTCTTC.

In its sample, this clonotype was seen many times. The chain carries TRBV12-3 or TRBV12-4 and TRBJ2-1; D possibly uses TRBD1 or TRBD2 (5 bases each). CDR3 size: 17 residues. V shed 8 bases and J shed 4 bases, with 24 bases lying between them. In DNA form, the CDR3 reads TGTGCCAGCCGAGCTCCGGGACCTCGTTCAAGATACAATGAGCAGTTCTTC. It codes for CASRAPGPRSRYNEQFF.

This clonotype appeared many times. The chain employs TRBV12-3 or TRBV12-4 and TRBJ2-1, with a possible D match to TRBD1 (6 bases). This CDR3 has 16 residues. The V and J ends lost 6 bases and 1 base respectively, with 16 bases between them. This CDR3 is CASSSTGLVSYNEQFF. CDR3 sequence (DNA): TGTGCCAGCAGCAGTACAGGGTTAGTATCCTACAATGAGCAGTTCTTC.

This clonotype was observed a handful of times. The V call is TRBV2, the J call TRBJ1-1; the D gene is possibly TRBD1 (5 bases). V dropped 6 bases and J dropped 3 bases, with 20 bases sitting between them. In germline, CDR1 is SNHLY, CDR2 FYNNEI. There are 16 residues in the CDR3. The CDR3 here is CASREPGRGFDTEAFF. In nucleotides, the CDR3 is TGTGCCAGCAGGGAACCGGGACGGGGGTTTGACACTGAAGCTTTCTTT.